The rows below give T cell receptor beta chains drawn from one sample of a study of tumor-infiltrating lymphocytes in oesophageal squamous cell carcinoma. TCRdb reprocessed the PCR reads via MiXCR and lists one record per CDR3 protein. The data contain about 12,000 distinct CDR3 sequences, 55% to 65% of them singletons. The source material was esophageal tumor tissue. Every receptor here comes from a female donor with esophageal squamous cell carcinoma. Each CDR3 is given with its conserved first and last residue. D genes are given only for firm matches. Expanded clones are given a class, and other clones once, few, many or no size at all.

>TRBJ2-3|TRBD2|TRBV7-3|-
CASSLRASGGTSTDTQYF
TGTGCCAGCAGCTTAAGGGCTAGCGGGGGTACTAGCACAGATACGCAGTATTTT
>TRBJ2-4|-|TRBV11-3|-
CASRDTRGGTSSTSF
-
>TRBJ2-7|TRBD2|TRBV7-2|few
CASSPGTSSYEQYF
TGTGCCAGCAGCCCTGGGACTAGCTCCTACGAGCAGTACTTC
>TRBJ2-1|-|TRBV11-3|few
CASSLERGEQFF
TGTGCCAGCAGCTTAGAGAGGGGTGAGCAGTTCTTC
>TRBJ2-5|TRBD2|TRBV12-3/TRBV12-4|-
CASSRLAGRETQYF
TGTGCCAGCAGCAGACTAGCGGGGAGAGAGACCCAGTACTTC
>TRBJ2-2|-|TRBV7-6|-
CASSFSRLTGELFF
TGTGCCAGCAGCTTTTCCAGGCTCACCGGGGAGCTGTTTTTT
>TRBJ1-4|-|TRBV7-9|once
CASSSTTGPNEKLFF
TGTGCCAGCAGCTCAACGACCGGACCTAATGAAAAACTGTTTTTT
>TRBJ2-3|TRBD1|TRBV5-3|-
CASRRTGDTQYF
TGTGCCAGCAGGAGGACAGGCGATACGCAGTATTTT
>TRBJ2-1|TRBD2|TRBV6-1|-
CASTITSGEQFF
TGTGCCAGCACCATAACTAGCGGTGAGCAGTTCTTC
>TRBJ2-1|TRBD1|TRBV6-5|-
CASSYDRGHRPYNEQFF
TGTGCCAGCAGTTACGACAGGGGGCACCGTCCCTACAATGAGCAGTTCTTC
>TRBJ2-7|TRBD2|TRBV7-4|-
CASRGTSGKGNSYNEQYF
TGTGCCAGCAGAGGGACTAGCGGGAAGGGGAACTCCTACAATGAGCAGTACTTC
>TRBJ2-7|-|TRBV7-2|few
CASSSGSGGYNEQYF
TGTGCCAGCAGCTCCGGGAGCGGTGGATACAATGAGCAGTACTTC
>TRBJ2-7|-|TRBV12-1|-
CASSLLLGLAGFYEQYF
TGTGCCAGCAGCCTACTACTGGGACTAGCGGGCTTCTACGAGCAGTACTTC
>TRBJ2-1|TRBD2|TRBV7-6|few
CASSRGSGIYNEQFF
TGTGCCAGCAGCAGGGGCAGCGGGATCTACAATGAGCAGTTCTTC
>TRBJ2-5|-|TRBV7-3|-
CASSLGQGLETQYF
TGTGCCAGCAGCTTAGGGCAGGGTCTGGAGACCCAGTACTTC
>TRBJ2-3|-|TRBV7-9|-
CASSLARADTQYF
TGTGCCAGCAGCTTAGCGCGGGCAGATACGCAGTATTTT
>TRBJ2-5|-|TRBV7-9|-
CACGLQETQYF
TGTGCCTGTGGGCTCCAAGAGACCCAGTACTTC
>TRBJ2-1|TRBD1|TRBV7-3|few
CASSSTGQGSNEQFF
TGTGCCAGCAGCTCCACAGGACAGGGAAGTAATGAGCAGTTCTTC
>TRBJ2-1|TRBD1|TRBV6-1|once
CASSDGTGGIEQFF
TGTGCCAGCAGTGACGGGACAGGGGGCATTGAGCAGTTCTTC
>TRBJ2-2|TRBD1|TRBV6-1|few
CASSFWTGVDRELFF
TGTGCCAGCAGTTTCTGGACAGGGGTGGATAGGGAGCTGTTTTTT
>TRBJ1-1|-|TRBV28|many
CASSPSGGGQNTEAFF
TGTGCCAGCAGCCCATCCGGAGGAGGGCAAAACACTGAAGCTTTCTTT
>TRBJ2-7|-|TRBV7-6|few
CASSSMDFSGEQYF
TGTGCCAGCAGCTCGATGGACTTCTCGGGCGAGCAGTACTTC
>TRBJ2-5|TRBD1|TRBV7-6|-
CASSPLQGAGGTQYF
TGTGCTAGCAGCCCGTTACAGGGGGCAGGGGGGACCCAGTACTTC
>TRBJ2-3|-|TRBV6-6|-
CASSERAGTSTDTQYF
TGTGCCAGCAGTGAAAGGGCCGGGACATCTACAGATACGCAGTATTTT